The 24 T cell receptor beta chains given below trace back to one sample, sequenced in a study of spatial heterogeneity in lung cancer. Time point described: blood at routine non-recurrence follow-up after resection. Unsorted samples of tumor, nontumor lung or frozen PBMC had their whole RNA sequenced. TCRdb fed the 5' RACE reads into MiXCR, producing one record per CDR3 protein. The data contain 50,000 to 60,000 distinct CDR3 sequences, less than 9% of them seen just once; the ten biggest clones take up around 38%. The material sequenced was PBMCs, taken at follow-up. The receptors here all came from a female donor with early-stage non-small cell lung cancer.

This clonotype was observed a handful of times. This chain uses TRBV4-3 with TRBJ2-7; no reliable D call. The germline V gene has CDR1 LGHNA and CDR2 YSLEER. Trimming left V 4 bases short and J 2 bases short, with 15 bases between. CDR3 length equals 15 residues. For the CDR3, the DNA is TGCGCCAGCAGCCTTGCTACCGCCGCTCCCTACGAGCAGTACTTC. Encoded protein: CASSLATAAPYEQYF.

This clonotype showed up many times. The chain recombines TRBV6-2 or TRBV6-3 with TRBJ2-7; 8 bases agree with TRBD1. Germline values: CDR1 MNHEY, CDR2 SVGEGT. Trimming cost V 4 bases and J 7 bases; bases outside gene matches: 12. The CDR3 loop spans 15 amino acids. DNA of the CDR3: TGTGCCAGCAGTTTCTGGACAGGGACGTTCTTGGAGCAGTACTTC. Translating gives CASSFWTGTFLEQYF.

This clonotype was found many times. The V call is TRBV7-9, the J call TRBJ2-7, with a tentative D call TRBD1 (6 bases). Germline lookup yields CDR1 SEHNR and CDR2 FQNEAQ (reference sequence). Trimming stripped 8 bases from V and 4 bases from J, with 12 bases between. CDR3 size: 12 residues. The CDR3, as DNA: TGTGCCAGCTCACGGACAGCTTACGAGCAGTACTTC. This codes for CASSRTAYEQYF.

This clonotype showed up many times. The genes are TRBV3-1 and TRBJ2-4, with D hard to call. V was pared by 5 bases and J by 6 bases, with 8 bases between. Germline CDR1 and CDR2: LGHDT and YNNKEL (reference sequence). CDR3 length: 12 residues. Here the CDR3 reads CASSGVANIQYF. The CDR3, as DNA: TGTGCCAGCAGCGGGGTGGCAAACATTCAGTACTTC.

This clonotype was observed a few times. At one end the junction does not follow the germline gene, possibly because of a read error. The DNA of the CDR3 is TGTGCCAGCAGCTTTCCAGGGACAGATACGCTGTATTTT. Its protein product is CASSFPGTDTLYF. The V and J genes are TRBV6-5 and TRBJ2-3; 7 bases line up with TRBD1. The CDR3 is made up of 13 amino acids. Germline CDR1 is MNHEY and CDR2 is SVGAGI.

This clonotype was detected a few times. This rearrangement joins TRBV25-1 to TRBJ2-4; no clear D gene. Germline V gene sequence: CDR1 MGHDK, CDR2 SYGVNS. This CDR3 is built from 13 residues. V was cut by 3 bases and J by 6 bases, with 9 bases left in between. CDR3 sequence (DNA): TGTGCCAGCAGTGATGCCATTAGAAACATTCAGTACTTC. Its protein is CASSDAIRNIQYF.

This clonotype was counted many times. This chain connects TRBV6-6 to TRBJ2-7; 7 bases match TRBD1. The CDR3 runs to 14 residues. Germline values: CDR1 MNHNY, CDR2 SVGAGI (reference sequence). Trimming cost V 6 bases and J 2 bases; bases outside gene matches: 7. CDR3 in DNA: TGTGCCAGCAGGCACGGGACAGAGGCCTACGAGCAGTACTTC. Its translation: CASRHGTEAYEQYF.

This clonotype was counted between two and nine times. This chain joins TRBV18 and TRBJ1-2, with 8 bases aligning to TRBD1. The CDR3 is 13 amino acids. J gave up 8 bases and V 3 bases, and 5 bases lay outside the gene matches. Germline CDR1 reads KGHSH; CDR2 reads LQKENI. The CDR3 loop is CASSPPTGEGYTF. CDR3 coding DNA: TGTGCCAGCTCACCCCCGACAGGGGAAGGCTACACCTTC.

This chain uses TRBV7-2 with TRBJ1-6; D may be TRBD1 (6 bases). Trimming removed 5 bases at V and 8 bases at J, with 19 bases between. The germline V gene has CDR1 SGHTA and CDR2 FQGNSA. The CDR3 sequence is 16 residues long. CDR3 residues: CASSQDPGGAYSPLHF. CDR3 nucleotide sequence: TGTGCCAGCAGCCAAGATCCCGGGGGCGCCTATTCACCCCTCCACTTT.

This clonotype was seen ten or more times. The rearrangement uses TRBV5-1 and TRBJ2-3; a possible D gene is TRBD1 (5 bases). Trimming stripped 0 bases from V and 0 bases from J, with 17 bases between. Germline CDR1 and CDR2: SGHRS and YFSETQ. The CDR3 has 18 amino acids. CDR3 sequence reads: CASSLVFSDMYSTDTQYF. In DNA form, the CDR3 reads TGCGCCAGCAGCTTGGTGTTTTCGGACATGTATAGCACAGATACGCAGTATTTT.

In its sample, this clonotype was seen many times. V usage is TRBV4-1 and J usage is TRBJ2-3; no definite D call. V was cut by 2 bases and J by 1 base, with 10 bases left in between. CDR1 and CDR2 (germline): MGHRA, YSYEKL. This CDR3 spans 15 amino acids. The CDR3 spells CASSQRGSGTDTQYF. The CDR3 coding sequence is TGCGCCAGCAGCCAAAGAGGATCAGGCACAGATACGCAGTATTTT.

The V call is TRBV5-6, the J call TRBJ2-4, with D perhaps matching TRBD1 or TRBD2 (6 bases each). V dropped 0 bases and J dropped 7 bases, with 11 bases sitting between them. Germline CDR1 is SGHDT and CDR2 is YYEEEE. CDR3 length: 14 amino acids. The CDR3, as DNA: TGTGCCAGCAGCTTGGGACTAGGGGGGAACATTCAGTACTTC. This codes for CASSLGLGGNIQYF.

This clonotype was recorded a few times. The chain links TRBV2 to TRBJ2-4; no definite D call. The germline gives CDR1 SNHLY, CDR2 FYNNEI. This CDR3 spans 11 amino acids. V was pared by 7 bases and J by 3 bases, with 4 bases between. The CDR3, as DNA: TGTGCCAGCATGGACAAAAACATTCAGTACTTC. Amino acids: CASMDKNIQYF.

This clonotype was counted ten times or more. V is TRBV7-9 and J is TRBJ1-2; D is unresolved. From germline, CDR1 is SEHNR and CDR2 FQNEAQ (reference sequence). V was pared by 0 bases and J by 6 bases, with 8 bases between. This CDR3 comprises 13 residues. CDR3 sequence reads: CASSLARKDGYTF. In DNA form, the CDR3 reads TGTGCCAGCAGCTTAGCGCGTAAGGATGGCTACACCTTC.

This clonotype was observed a few times. This chain connects TRBV5-1 to TRBJ2-6, with a weak D call TRBD1 (5 bases). There are 16 residues in the CDR3. Trimming removed 3 bases at V and 2 bases at J, with 12 bases between. Germline V CDR1 and CDR2: SGHRS, YFSETQ. CDR3 nucleotide sequence: TGCGCCAGCAGCTACGGACACCTGACTGGGGCCAACGTCCTGACTTTC. This sequence encodes CASSYGHLTGANVLTF.

The CDR3 DNA sequence: TGTGCCAGTAGTATAGATCTGACTGGCACCGGGAGGGCGGGGGGTTCCAAAAACATTCAGTACTTC. It yields the protein CASSIDLTGTGRAGGSKNIQYF. The V call is TRBV19, the J call TRBJ2-4, with 8 bases that match TRBD2. The CDR3 has 22 amino acids. CDR1 LNHDA and CDR2 SQIVND come from the germline V gene (reference sequence). The V and J ends lost 0 bases and 2 bases, in that order; junction bases with no gene match: 21.

This rearrangement joins TRBV3-1 to TRBJ2-1; the D is unclear. Germline V gives CDR1 LGHDT, CDR2 YNNKEL (reference sequence). V lost 8 bases and J lost 7, with 24 bases in between. There are 16 residues in the CDR3. CDR3 in DNA: TGTGCCAGCGGCGACCTTCGGCAGGCGTTTGGGAATGAGCAGTTCTTC. This encodes CASGDLRQAFGNEQFF.

The chain joins TRBV4-1 to TRBJ2-5, with 13 bases lining up with TRBD2. The V segment lost 0 bases and the J segment 0 bases; nucleotides outside the gene matches: 13. The CDR3 extends over 21 amino acids. The germline V gene has CDR1 MGHRA and CDR2 YSYEKL. The CDR3 protein is CASSQDRLGLAGEGYQETQYF. CDR3 nucleotide sequence: TGCGCCAGCAGCCAAGATCGTTTAGGACTAGCGGGGGAAGGGTACCAAGAGACCCAGTACTTC.

This chain joins TRBV7-6 and TRBJ2-2; TRBD2 matches 11 bases. Germline V lookup: CDR1 SGHVS, CDR2 FNYEAQ. The CDR3 length is 15 residues. V lost 5 bases and J lost 6; bases outside the gene matches: 5. CDR3 loop: CASSELAGDAGELFF. CDR3 in DNA: TGTGCCAGCAGCGAACTAGCGGGAGATGCCGGGGAGCTGTTTTTT.

This clonotype was seen at least ten times. The genes are TRBV6-2 or TRBV6-3 and TRBJ2-1, with D possibly being TRBD2 (5 bases). Per germline, CDR1 MNHEY and CDR2 SVGEGT. The CDR3 sequence is 12 residues long. V was clipped by 7 bases and J by 6 bases, with 10 bases between them. The CDR3 sequence is CASKPRGNEQFF. The DNA for the CDR3 is TGTGCCAGCAAACCCCGGGGCAATGAGCAGTTCTTC.

This clonotype was found a few times. J is TRBJ2-7 and V is TRBV5-4; D is unresolved. This CDR3 region has 13 residues. Trimming shortened V by 4 bases and J by 5 bases, and 13 bases separated the two germline ends. CDR1 is SGHNT, CDR2 YYREEE, per germline (reference sequence). CDR3 in DNA: TGTGCCAGCAGCCCTTCGGTCGAGGACGAGCAGTACTTC. Translation: CASSPSVEDEQYF.

This clonotype appeared a few times. The chain has TRBV14 and TRBJ2-7; D not resolved. Trimming cost V 3 bases and J 7 bases, with 7 bases left between them. Germline CDR1 is SGHDN and CDR2 is FVKESK. CDR3 length equals 11 residues. Here the CDR3 DNA reads TGTGCCAGCAGCCACAAAGCGGAGCAGTACTTC. Translating gives CASSHKAEQYF.

This clonotype appeared many times. The chain combines TRBV4-3 with TRBJ2-7; 8 bases agree with TRBD1. Per germline, CDR1 LGHNA and CDR2 YSLEER. The length of the CDR3 is 16 residues. Losses at the gene ends were 0 bases for V and 2 bases for J; bases not matched to a gene: 6. The CDR3 coding sequence is TGCGCCAGCAGCCAAGAACTGGGACAGGTTCCCTACGAGCAGTACTTC. This sequence encodes CASSQELGQVPYEQYF.

This clonotype was seen ten or more times. This sequence joins TRBV2 and TRBJ2-7; D not resolved. This CDR3 region has 13 residues. Germline CDR1 reads SNHLY; CDR2 reads FYNNEI. V was pared by 0 bases and J by 6 bases, with 9 bases between. The CDR3, as DNA: TGTGCCAGCAGTGAAGCGCGCCCGCTCGAGCAGTACTTC. It is translated as CASSEARPLEQYF.